A selection of T cell receptor beta chains follows, all from one sample in a study of blood T cell repertoires in COVID-19. This table comes from immunoSEQ multiplex PCR, and its TCRdb copy is limited to in-frame clones, with some not included. The profile shows some 150,000 clones, roughly 80% of them singletons. Material: peripheral blood. Every receptor here comes from a man aged 55 to 70 with acute or convalescent COVID-19. CDR3s include the opening cysteine and the closing phenylalanine or tryptophan. Fields, in order: J gene, D gene, V gene, clone size, CDR3 DNA, CDR3 protein. The D gene is left open where the match is weak. The listing skips clone size in some rows; elsewhere it reads once, few, many or a size class.

TRBJ2-1	TRBD1	TRBV29-1	once	TGCAGCGTAGGACAGGAAAACTACAATGAGCAGTTCTTC	CSVGQENYNEQFF
TRBJ2-4	.	TRBV28	.	TGTGCCAGCAGCCCACTACACAGGGGGGGGAAAAACATTCAGTACTTC	CASSPLHRGGKNIQYF
TRBJ2-5	TRBD1	TRBV9	once	TGTGCCAGCACACAGGGGGCTGGAGAGACCCAGTACTTC	CASTQGAGETQYF
TRBJ2-1	TRBD2	TRBV10-3	.	TGTGCCATCAGTGAGTCGAATATGAGAGCGGGGAGAAACGGTGAGCAGTTCTTC	CAISESNMRAGRNGEQFF
TRBJ1-1	.	TRBV5-6	.	TGTGCCAGCAGTTCCCAGGGTTACACTGAAGCTTTCTTT	CASSSQGYTEAFF
TRBJ2-5	TRBD1	TRBV7-9	.	TGTGCCAGCAGCTGGGGACAGGGACAAGAGACCCAGTACTTC	CASSWGQGQETQYF
TRBJ2-5	.	TRBV19	.	TGTGCCACCCAACCTCGCAGGGGCAACCAAGAGACCCAGTACTTC	CATQPRRGNQETQYF
TRBJ1-2	.	TRBV6-5	.	TGTGCCAGCAGTTACTCGGGCCAGAACTATGGCTACACCTTC	CASSYSGQNYGYTF
TRBJ1-1	.	TRBV19	.	TGTGCCAGTAGTATCGGCAGCGCGAACACTGAAGCTTTCTTT	CASSIGSANTEAFF
TRBJ2-3	TRBD2	TRBV27	.	TGTGCCAGCAGTTTAGTGTGGACTAGCGGGAGTGGAAAAACAGATACGCAGTATTTT	CASSLVWTSGSGKTDTQYF
TRBJ2-2	.	TRBV4-1	.	TGCGCCAGCAGCCAATTCGGCAACAGGGTACGGGAGCTGTTTTTT	CASSQFGNRVRELFF
TRBJ2-1	.	TRBV10-3	few	TGTGCCATCAGTGAGACTACCGTCGAGCAGTTCTTC	CAISETTVEQFF
TRBJ2-1	.	TRBV7-9	.	TGTGCCAGCAGCTTAGCCCGGGGTGTCTACAATGAGCAGTTCTTC	CASSLARGVYNEQFF
TRBJ2-3	TRBD2	TRBV19	.	TGTGCCAGTAGTAAAGCGGGGGGGGCGCAGTATTTT	CASSKAGGAQYF
TRBJ2-7	TRBD1	TRBV29-1	.	TGCAGCGTTGTAGTAACAGGGGGCACGTACGAGCAGTACTTT	CSVVVTGGTYEQYF
TRBJ2-1	TRBD2	TRBV19	.	TGTGCCAGTAGCCTTCGGACTAGCGGCCTCTACAATGAGCAGTTCTTC	CASSLRTSGLYNEQFF
TRBJ2-3	TRBD2	TRBV15	.	TGTGCCACCAGCAGAGATAGCGGGGTGCCGCGAGGGAGAGATACGCAGTATTTT	CATSRDSGVPRGRDTQYF
TRBJ2-7	TRBD1	TRBV7-6	.	TGTGCCAGCAGCTTAAGTGGGACAGGGGTCCACGAGCAGTACTTC	CASSLSGTGVHEQYF
TRBJ1-1	TRBD1	TRBV5-5	.	TGTGCCAGCAGCTTGGAGGGACAGGGCCACAACACTGAAGCTTTCTTT	CASSLEGQGHNTEAFF
TRBJ2-3	.	TRBV5-1	.	TGCGCCAGCAGCTTGGGAGGGAGAAGCACAGATACGCAGTATTTT	CASSLGGRSTDTQYF
TRBJ1-6	.	TRBV6-5	.	TGTGCCAGCAGGCCGCCCGGCGGGGCCCTCCACTTT	CASRPPGGALHF
TRBJ2-3	TRBD2	TRBV11-3	.	TGTGCCAGCAGCTTAACTAGCGGAAACACAGATACGCAGTATTTT	CASSLTSGNTDTQYF
TRBJ1-3	TRBD1	TRBV10-3	.	TGTGCCATCGGTACCGGGACAGGGAACATGGGCGGAAACACCATATATTTT	CAIGTGTGNMGGNTIYF
TRBJ2-1	TRBD1	TRBV5-1	.	TGCGCCAGCAGCGCTTACTTACAGGGGGAAAATGTCAATGAGCAGTTCTTC	CASSAYLQGENVNEQFF
TRBJ1-2	TRBD1	TRBV4-1	.	TGCGCCAGCAGCCCGGACAGGGGGTCCTATGGCTACACCTTC	CASSPDRGSYGYTF
TRBJ2-3	TRBD2	TRBV4-2	once	TGTGCCAGCAGCGGTCGACTAGCGACAGATACGCAGTATTTT	CASSGRLATDTQYF